This record concerns one T cell receptor beta chain sequence. TCRdb's copy holds only in-frame clones and misses some; the assay was immunoSEQ multiplex PCR. The sample lists 90,000 to 120,000 clones; under 95% were seen once. CDR1 and CDR2 from the germline V gene are LNHDA and SQIVND (reference sequence). The CDR3 totals 14 residues. Unmatched junction bases numbered 5, after V lost 6 bases and J lost 3 bases. The data were obtained in a study of blood T cell repertoires in COVID-19. The wider study: Some COVID-19 samples were acute and others convalescent; all came from the United States, Italy and Spain. The cDNA or gDNA used as material had been derived from T cells, B-cell-depleted T cells, or PBMCs.

V and J are TRBV19 and TRBJ1-2, with 9 nucleotides matching TRBD1. The specimen was peripheral blood. The TCR originated in a woman aged 25 to 39 with acute or convalescent COVID-19. Here the CDR3 DNA reads TGTGCCAGTAGGATTCGGACAGGGGACTATGGCTACACCTTC. Its protein product is CASRIRTGDYGYTF.